This T cell receptor (beta chain) originates from a study of cytomegalovirus exposure and HLA in healthy donors. Study-wide points: Excluded: some indistinguishable V segments such as TRBV6-2 and TRBV6-3. TCR beta V- and J-gene trimming was later associated with a missense DCLRE1C variant. Earlier analysis found most TCR beta V segments productive about 87% or about 30% of the time.

PCR primers comprised 60 Vbeta and 13 Jbeta primers. In the authors' methods: Later work found around 80 million unique TCR beta chains, with roughly 11 million shared. Assay used: immunoSEQ multiplex PCR; TCRdb lists only in-frame clones, some missing. That table is the source of V, J and clone size, and D and trimming were worked out from the DNA. This repertoire includes some 41,000 clones. CDR3 length: 14 amino acids. V dropped 5 bases and J dropped 4 bases, with 14 bases sitting between them. The germline V gene has CDR1 MDHEN and CDR2 SYDVKM. Comments on this clone: The antigen is unknown.

The sequenced sample consisted of PBMCs. The genes are TRBV28 and TRBJ1-1; the D gene is possibly TRBD1 (6 bases). The TCR sequence derives from a male donor in good health and CMV-seronegative. This CDR3 reads CASSEQGYSTEAFF. The DNA for the CDR3 is TGTGCCAGCAGTGAACAGGGATACAGCACTGAAGCTTTCTTT.